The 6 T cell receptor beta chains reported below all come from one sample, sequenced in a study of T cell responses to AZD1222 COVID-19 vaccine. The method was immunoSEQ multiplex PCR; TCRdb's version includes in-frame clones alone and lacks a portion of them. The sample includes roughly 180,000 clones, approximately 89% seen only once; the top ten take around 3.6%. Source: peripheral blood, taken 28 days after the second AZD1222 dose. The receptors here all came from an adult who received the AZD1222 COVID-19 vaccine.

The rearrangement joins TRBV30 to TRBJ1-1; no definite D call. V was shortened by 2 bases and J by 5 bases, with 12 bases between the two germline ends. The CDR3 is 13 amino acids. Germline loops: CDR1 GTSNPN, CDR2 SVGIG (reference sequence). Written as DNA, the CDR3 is TGTGCCTGGAGTCATCTTACAGCTACTGAAGCTTTCTTT. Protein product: CAWSHLTATEAFF.

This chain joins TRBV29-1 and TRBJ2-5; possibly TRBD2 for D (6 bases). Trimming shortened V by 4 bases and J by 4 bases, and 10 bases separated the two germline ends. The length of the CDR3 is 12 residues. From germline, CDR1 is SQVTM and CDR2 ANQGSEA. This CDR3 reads CSVGRAGETQYF. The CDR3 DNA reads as TGCAGCGTTGGGAGGGCCGGAGAGACCCAGTACTTC.

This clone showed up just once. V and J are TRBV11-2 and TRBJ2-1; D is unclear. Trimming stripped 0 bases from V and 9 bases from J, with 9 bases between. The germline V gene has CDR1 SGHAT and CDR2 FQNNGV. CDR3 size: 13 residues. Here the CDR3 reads CASSLDRYTEQFF. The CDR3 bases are TGTGCCAGCAGCTTAGACAGGTATACTGAGCAGTTCTTC.

CDR3 in amino acids: CASSARGVNNEQFF. DNA for the CDR3: TGTGCCAGCAGCGCACGGGGGGTAAACAATGAGCAGTTCTTC. The V and J genes are TRBV9 and TRBJ2-1, with 7 bases matching TRBD2. The CDR3 is made up of 14 amino acids. The germline gives CDR1 SGDLS, CDR2 YYNGEE. V shed 3 bases, J shed 5 bases, and the junction held 5 bases outside the gene matches.

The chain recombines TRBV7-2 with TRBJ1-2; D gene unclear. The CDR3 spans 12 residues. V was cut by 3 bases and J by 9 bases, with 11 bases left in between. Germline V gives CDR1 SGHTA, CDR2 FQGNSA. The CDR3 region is CASSFIGGSYTF. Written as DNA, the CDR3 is TGTGCCAGCAGCTTCATAGGTGGGAGCTACACCTTC.

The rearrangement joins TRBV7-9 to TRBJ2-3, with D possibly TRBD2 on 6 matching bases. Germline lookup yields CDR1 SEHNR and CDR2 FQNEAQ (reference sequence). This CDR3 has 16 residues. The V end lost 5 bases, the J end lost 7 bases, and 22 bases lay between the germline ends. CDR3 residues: CASSPIAGTSPHTQYF. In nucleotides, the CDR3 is TGTGCCAGCAGCCCAATCGCCGGGACTTCCCCGCATACGCAGTATTTT.